What follows is one T cell receptor beta chain and its context. What it binds is not known. The record originates from a study of cytomegalovirus exposure and HLA in healthy donors. General study findings and limits: Within the data, a cluster of highly shared sequence variants was likely a sequencing artifact. Being productive about 87% or about 30% of the time was typical of most TCR beta V segments in an earlier analysis.

V dropped 6 bases and J dropped 7; count of bases not matched to a gene: 5. Germline V gene lookup returns CDR1 SGHTA and CDR2 FQGTGA. This CDR3 region has 14 residues. A multiplex PCR was run with 60 Vbeta primers and 13 Jbeta primers. The protocol was immunoSEQ multiplex PCR, while the TCRdb copy is restricted to in-frame clones and leaves out a portion. Here the sample spans 95,000 to 150,000 clones, about four fifths being singletons. This receptor was identified in a woman aged 60-75 years in good health and CMV-seropositive. The chain couples TRBV7-3 to TRBJ2-1, with 11 positions matching TRBD2. Sequenced input: PBMCs. In nucleotides, the CDR3 is TGTGCCAGCAGGTCGACTAGCGGGGTAAATGAGCAGTTCTTC. Residues: CASRSTSGVNEQFF.